This TCR beta chain was sequenced for a study of blood T cells in healthy people across ages (dated by TCRdb to between 2014 and 2017). As for the study more broadly: Template switching captured roughly one uniquely barcoded TCR beta cDNA molecule per two T cells in model experiments. Using the same blood draw, the study looked at two additional independent replicas of 1 million unique cDNA reads for two donors, one aged 18 to 29 and the other aged 80 or older. Using deep sequencing normalized with unique cDNA molecular identifiers, the study measured how TCR beta repertoire diversity changes with age. To avoid experimental bias, donors of different ages were randomly spread across the sequencing lanes. Donors were grouped into four age groups: young (average approximately 15 years), middle-aged (around 39), aged (around 60) and long-lived (roughly 80).

Systemically healthy Caucasian individuals from Russia, some 38 in total and aged about 6 to 95 years, were included as donors. Each donor gave ten milliliters of peripheral blood, drawn into EDTA-treated Vacutainer tubes. Ficoll-Paque density-gradient centrifugation was used to isolate PBMCs, with at least 6.5 million per sample. Total RNA, at least 6 micrograms per sample, was extracted from PBMCs with Trizol reagent. The percentages of naive CD45RAhigh/CD27high T cells were determined by flow cytometry on a PBMC aliquot from every donor. The library came from 5' RACE. The sample was run on an Illumina HiSeq 2500. A second PCR of about 7 to 12 cycles was run with a J-beta primer mix and a sample-barcoded 5' primer. A template-switch 5' adaptor carrying 12 random nucleotides introduced a unique molecular identifier onto each TCR beta cDNA molecule. Each sample yielded at least 3 million CDR3-containing paired-end reads. All of the RNA was converted into first-strand cDNA using the Mint cDNA synthesis kit, with a TRBC-specific oligonucleotide serving as the primer. Following uracil-DNA glycosylase treatment, a first 18-cycle PCR with universal primers M1SS and BC2_uni_R was performed on all cDNA. The paper's processing steps were these. Normalization of each sample was performed by random selection of 1 million high-quality reads, each carrying a distinct molecular identifier. Reads sharing molecular identifiers were discarded rather than binned into consensus sequences. MiTCR, set to a Q25 quality threshold and the strictest error-elimination algorithm, was used for CDR3 identification, clonotype clustering and error correction. A nonparametric unseen species model with Euler transformation was used to estimate lower-bound total TCR beta diversity. TCRdb passed the public sequencing reads through fastp at Q25 and MiXCR, retaining productive beta sequences. Each CDR3 protein appears once, grouped with its most common genes and DNA. The V and J calls shown here were made by TCRdb, not taken from the authors' results. In this sample the table shows about a million distinct CDR3 sequences, roughly 47% of which occur a single time. The ten largest make up over 20% of the sample.

Study-wide conclusions, independent of this receptor: Observed TCR beta diversity per million T cells fell roughly linearly with age, and a significant reduction was already apparent by age roughly 40. Conclusive comparison of naive and antigen-experienced compartments was prevented by the profiling of bulk unsorted PBMCs. Compared with the aged group, more naive CD4+ T cells, fewer expanded clones and increased TCR diversity were shown by the long-lived group, suggesting age selection. Observed TCR beta diversity correlated strongly with the percentage of naive T cells measured by flow cytometry. Donor CMV infection status was unknown, potentially confounding age-related changes in expanded clonotypes. Estimates of total diversity from one million sequenced T cells were regarded as lower bounds and underestimates.

CDR1 and CDR2, looked up from the germline V gene (reference sequence), are LGHDT and YNNKEL. Taken from cysteine to phenylalanine, the CDR3 has 14 residues. The read is trimmed to its CDR3 DNA, 42 bases read in frame from base 1. In the case of this clonotype: The antigen it recognizes is unknown. An end of the junction differs from the germline gene, which may be a read error.

This sequence was found in a woman between 55 and 75 years old in good health. Recombination connected TRBV3-1 to TRBJ1-2, with TRBD1 as a weak D call on 6 bases. Input material: blood. The DNA sequence follows: TGTGCCAGCAGCCAAGACATGGCACGCGGGGGCTACACCTTT. Its protein product is CASSQDMARGGYTF.